Below, 18 T cell receptor beta chains from the same sample are listed, as sequenced in a study of T-cell memory formation after mild COVID-19. TCRdb re-derived calls from the 5' RACE reads in MiXCR, one entry per CDR3 protein. The repertoire holds roughly 610,000 distinct CDR3 sequences, roughly 17% seen once, with about 8.1% in the top ten. Sequenced: PBMCs or a T cell subset sorted from them (not recorded which). Receptors were obtained from an adult woman who had mild COVID-19 (a few samples of this study predate the infection). Cell type and time point are not known.

The rearrangement joins TRBV11-1 to TRBJ2-1, with 10 bases identical to TRBD1. CDR1 SGHAT and CDR2 FQDESV come from the germline V gene (reference sequence). There are 14 residues in the CDR3. Trimming took 1 base from V and 8 from J; bases not matched to a gene: 2. The DNA for the CDR3 is TGTGCCAGCAGCTTAGGGGGGACAGGGGATGAGCAGTTCTTC. This translates into CASSLGGTGDEQFF.

Many counts were recorded for this clonotype. CDR3 loop: CATSAERGYSYNEQFF. The CDR3 region has the DNA TGTGCCACCAGCGCCGAAAGGGGCTACTCCTACAATGAGCAGTTCTTC. The chain joins TRBV24-1 to TRBJ2-1, with D maybe TRBD1 (5 bases). CDR1 and CDR2 (germline): KGHDR, SFDVKD. The V gene lost 7 bases and the J gene lost 0 bases, with 15 bases spanning the gap. There are 16 residues in the CDR3.

This clonotype occurred a few times. This rearrangement joins TRBV6-6 to TRBJ1-1; D gene ambiguous. V dropped 2 bases and J dropped 1 base, with 8 bases sitting between them. The CDR3 has 14 amino acids. CDR1 is MNHNY, CDR2 SVGAGI, per germline (reference sequence). The CDR3 region is CASSYLVENTEAFF. DNA for the CDR3: TGTGCCAGCAGTTACCTCGTCGAGAACACTGAAGCTTTCTTT.

This clonotype was detected many times. The gene calls are TRBV19 and TRBJ1-1, with D possibly matching TRBD1 (5 bases). Germline CDR1 LNHDA, CDR2 SQIVND (reference sequence). Between the trimmed V and J ends, which lost 5 bases and 4 bases, there was a span of 11 bases. The CDR3 length is 13 residues. The CDR3 is CASSRGGGTEAFF. CDR3 DNA: TGTGCCAGTAGTCGCGGGGGGGGCACTGAAGCTTTCTTT.

In nucleotides, the CDR3 is TGTGCCAGCAGCCCTAGCGTTAATGAGCAGTTCTTC. Protein: CASSPSVNEQFF. The V and J genes are TRBV7-2 and TRBJ2-1, with a tentative D call TRBD2 (6 bases). The CDR3 runs 12 residues. Trimming cost V 5 bases and J 7 bases, with 9 bases left between them. Germline CDR1 is SGHTA and CDR2 is FQGNSA.

About this clonotype itself: Mismatch with germline at one junction end may stem from a read error. The chain is built from TRBV24-1 and TRBJ1-5, with TRBD1 matching over 8 bases. This CDR3 has 14 amino acids. The germline V gene encodes CDR1 KGHDR and CDR2 SFDVKD. CDR3 sequence: CSTKGQGENQPQHF. CDR3 sequence (DNA): TGTTCCACCAAAGGACAGGGTGAGAATCAGCCCCAGCATTTT.

The J gene is TRBJ2-1, the V gene TRBV12-3 or TRBV12-4, with D perhaps matching TRBD2 (6 bases). Trimming shortened V by 6 bases and J by 7 bases, and 16 bases separated the two germline ends. The CDR3 sequence is 14 residues long. The CDR3 sequence: CASSPGEAKNEQFF. CDR3 DNA: TGTGCCAGCAGCCCGGGGGAAGCGAAGAATGAGCAGTTCTTC.

This clonotype was detected a few times. This rearrangement joins TRBV29-1 to TRBJ2-2; D is undetermined. V dropped 0 bases and J dropped 0 bases, with 11 bases sitting between them. The CDR3 has 16 residues. Germline CDR1 reads SQVTM; CDR2 reads ANQGSEA. As DNA, the CDR3 is TGCAGCGTTGAAGACTCTGGGTTCGCGAACACCGGGGAGCTGTTTTTT. Residues: CSVEDSGFANTGELFF.

The genes are TRBV30 and TRBJ2-3; weak D call: TRBD2 (6 bases). V was clipped by 5 bases and J by 0 bases, with 12 bases between them. CDR1 is GTSNPN and CDR2 is SVGIG in the germline V gene (reference sequence). CDR3 length: 14 amino acids. In nucleotides, the CDR3 is TGTGCCTGGGCTCCGGGACTGAGCACAGATACGCAGTATTTT. Residues: CAWAPGLSTDTQYF.

In this sample, this clonotype turned up a few times. The V and J genes are TRBV9 and TRBJ2-6; the D call may be TRBD1 or TRBD2 (8 bases each). This CDR3 region has 23 residues. CDR1 SGDLS and CDR2 YYNGEE come from the germline V gene. Trimming removed 5 bases from V and 3 bases from J, with 36 bases in between. CDR3 amino acids: CASSIKGQGALAGGANGANVLTF. The CDR3 region has the DNA TGTGCCAGCAGTATAAAGGGGCAGGGGGCACTTGCGGGAGGTGCCAATGGGGCCAACGTCCTGACTTTC.

This clonotype came up a few times. The chain is built from TRBV24-1 and TRBJ2-1, with 12 positions matching TRBD2. CDR1 is KGHDR, CDR2 SFDVKD, per germline. This CDR3 is 15 amino acids long. V was clipped by 4 bases and J by 10 bases; unmatched bases: 7. In DNA, the CDR3 is TGTGCCACCAGTGACGGACTAGCGGGGATTATCGAGCAGTTCTTC. Amino acids: CATSDGLAGIIEQFF.

This clonotype occurred a few times. The chain couples TRBV5-6 to TRBJ2-1; D is perhaps TRBD1 (5 bases). Trimming left V 4 bases short and J 13 bases short, with 15 bases between. This CDR3 has 12 amino acids. Per germline, CDR1 SGHDT and CDR2 YYEEEE. The CDR3 DNA follows: TGTGCCAGCAGCCTGGTAGGAAGGGGACAGTTCTTC. Amino acid sequence: CASSLVGRGQFF.

The table lists this clonotype with a few counts. The chain recombines TRBV3-1 with TRBJ1-4, with D possibly matching TRBD1 (6 bases). The CDR3 has 15 residues. CDR1 LGHDT and CDR2 YNNKEL come from the germline V gene (reference sequence). V lost 1 base and J lost 7, with 13 bases in between. The CDR3 sequence: CASSQVTGTSEKLFF. CDR3 DNA: TGTGCCAGCAGCCAAGTTACCGGGACAAGTGAAAAACTGTTTTTT.

This clonotype was seen only a few times. The J gene is TRBJ2-1, the V gene TRBV20-1, with D perhaps matching TRBD2 (6 bases). The germline V and J ends were trimmed by 6 bases and 6 bases, with 18 bases remaining between them. This CDR3 has 14 amino acids. Looked up from germline, CDR1 is DFQATT and CDR2 is SNEGSKA (reference sequence). The CDR3 DNA is TGCAGTGCGCAACTAGCTCCTAGACCCAATGAGCAGTTCTTC. It is translated as CSAQLAPRPNEQFF.

In this sample, this clonotype turned up a few times. The chain links TRBV29-1 to TRBJ1-1; 7 positions match TRBD1. From germline, CDR1 is SQVTM and CDR2 ANQGSEA. This CDR3 contains 12 residues. Losses at the gene ends were 3 bases for V and 7 bases for J; bases not matched to a gene: 5. In DNA form, the CDR3 reads TGCAGCGTTGAGGGGGACAGCCGTGAAGCTTTCTTT. Translating gives CSVEGDSREAFF.

CDR3 in amino acids: CASSLGQAFGEQYF. In DNA, the CDR3 is TGCGCCAGCAGCTTGGGACAGGCGTTTGGCGAGCAGTACTTC. This chain connects TRBV5-1 to TRBJ2-7, with a weak D call TRBD1 (6 bases). Trimming removed 0 bases at V and 6 bases at J, with 13 bases between. This CDR3 has 14 amino acids. From germline, CDR1 is SGHRS and CDR2 YFSETQ.

The chain is built from TRBV19 and TRBJ2-1; 12 nucleotides match TRBD2. The length of the CDR3 is 16 residues. The junction had 5 bases not matched to a gene; V was cut back by 3 bases and J by 5 bases. Germline loops: CDR1 LNHDA, CDR2 SQIVND (reference sequence). The CDR3 reads CASSIRTSGRNNEQFF. In DNA form, the CDR3 reads TGTGCCAGTAGTATTCGAACTAGCGGGAGGAACAATGAGCAGTTCTTC.

The J gene is TRBJ2-7, the V gene TRBV6-5; D may match TRBD1 or TRBD2 (6 bases each). The V end lost 10 bases, the J end lost 7 bases, and 14 bases lay between the germline ends. The CDR3 length is 11 residues. CDR1 MNHEY and CDR2 SVGAGI come from the germline V gene. The CDR3 protein is CATRGGGEQYF. The CDR3 coding sequence is TGTGCCACCAGGGGAGGAGGAGAGCAGTACTTC.